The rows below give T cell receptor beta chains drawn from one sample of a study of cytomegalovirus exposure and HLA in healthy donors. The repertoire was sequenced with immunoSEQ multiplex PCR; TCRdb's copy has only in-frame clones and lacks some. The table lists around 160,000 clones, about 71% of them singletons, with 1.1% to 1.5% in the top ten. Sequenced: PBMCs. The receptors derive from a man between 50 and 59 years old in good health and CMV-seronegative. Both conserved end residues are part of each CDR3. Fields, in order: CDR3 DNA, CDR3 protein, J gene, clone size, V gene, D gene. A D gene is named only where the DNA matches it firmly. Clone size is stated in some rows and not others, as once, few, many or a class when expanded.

CDR3 DNA: TGTGCCAGCAGGACAGGGGGTCCGAATTCACTCCTCCACTTT
CDR3 protein: CASRTGGPNSLLHF
J gene: TRBJ1-6
clone size: .
V gene: TRBV25-1
D gene: TRBD1

CDR3 DNA: TGTGCCAGCAGTTATCAAGGGAGGGATGAGGGCTACACCTTC
CDR3 protein: CASSYQGRDEGYTF
J gene: TRBJ1-2
clone size: once
V gene: TRBV27
D gene: .

CDR3 DNA: TGTGCCAGCAGCTTAGGGGGACAGGGGGCAGGACAGCCCCAGCATTTT
CDR3 protein: CASSLGGQGAGQPQHF
J gene: TRBJ1-5
clone size: once
V gene: TRBV7-2
D gene: TRBD1

CDR3 DNA: TGTGCCAGCAGTGAAGCTAGCGGACACTACGAGCAGTACTTC
CDR3 protein: CASSEASGHYEQYF
J gene: TRBJ2-7
clone size: .
V gene: TRBV25-1
D gene: TRBD2

CDR3 DNA: TGTGCCAGCAGTGCCTCAGGAGGAAGGGAAAAACTGTTTTTT
CDR3 protein: CASSASGGREKLFF
J gene: TRBJ1-4
clone size: few
V gene: TRBV6-5
D gene: .

CDR3 DNA: TGTGCCAGCAGTTTACGCGGGGAACAAAACTACGAGCAGTACTTC
CDR3 protein: CASSLRGEQNYEQYF
J gene: TRBJ2-7
clone size: .
V gene: TRBV27
D gene: .

CDR3 DNA: TGTGCCAGCAGCTTAACCGAGGGGGCACGGTCACCCCTCCACTTT
CDR3 protein: CASSLTEGARSPLHF
J gene: TRBJ1-6
clone size: .
V gene: TRBV5-4
D gene: TRBD1

CDR3 DNA: TGTGCCAGTAGTCGCCCCATCCAGGGCCTCGGCAATCAGCCCCAGCATTTT
CDR3 protein: CASSRPIQGLGNQPQHF
J gene: TRBJ1-5
clone size: .
V gene: TRBV19
D gene: .

CDR3 DNA: TGTGCCAGTAGTCTACACAGGGGTCCGGGAAATGAGCAGTTCTTC
CDR3 protein: CASSLHRGPGNEQFF
J gene: TRBJ2-1
clone size: .
V gene: TRBV19
D gene: TRBD1

CDR3 DNA: TGTGCCAGCAGACAAGACGGAGCCTATGGCTACACCTTC
CDR3 protein: CASRQDGAYGYTF
J gene: TRBJ1-2
clone size: .
V gene: TRBV6-5
D gene: .

CDR3 DNA: TGCGCCAGCAGTGAGATGGGGGCCAGGACTTCTAACTATGGCTACACCTTC
CDR3 protein: CASSEMGARTSNYGYTF
J gene: TRBJ1-2
clone size: .
V gene: TRBV10-2
D gene: .

CDR3 DNA: TGTGCCAGCAGTGAATCCGTGAGGAGGTCGCAGTATTTT
CDR3 protein: CASSESVRRSQYF
J gene: TRBJ2-3
clone size: .
V gene: TRBV2
D gene: .

CDR3 DNA: TGCGCCAGCGGACAGGGGGGATCTGGAAACACCATATATTTT
CDR3 protein: CASGQGGSGNTIYF
J gene: TRBJ1-3
clone size: once
V gene: TRBV5-1
D gene: TRBD1

CDR3 DNA: TGTGCCAGCAGCGCCAGGAGGGTCACAGGTATCTACGAGCAGTACTTC
CDR3 protein: CASSARRVTGIYEQYF
J gene: TRBJ2-7
clone size: .
V gene: TRBV9
D gene: .

CDR3 DNA: TGCAGTGCTTTACAGGGCTACGAGCAGTACTTC
CDR3 protein: CSALQGYEQYF
J gene: TRBJ2-7
clone size: .
V gene: TRBV20-1
D gene: .

CDR3 DNA: TGTGCCAGCAGCCGTACCTCCAGGGGGCTTAGGGAGACCCAGTACTTC
CDR3 protein: CASSRTSRGLRETQYF
J gene: TRBJ2-5
clone size: .
V gene: TRBV7-8
D gene: TRBD1

CDR3 DNA: TGTGCCAGCAGTTTAAACCGGGACATCTATGGCTACACCTTC
CDR3 protein: CASSLNRDIYGYTF
J gene: TRBJ1-2
clone size: .
V gene: TRBV27
D gene: .

CDR3 DNA: TGTGCCAGCAGGCTGGGGGGGCCGGATTCACCCCTCCACTTT
CDR3 protein: CASRLGGPDSPLHF
J gene: TRBJ1-6
clone size: .
V gene: TRBV6-6
D gene: .

CDR3 DNA: TGTGCCAGCACCCCGATTGCGAGGGGGCTTGGAAACACCATATATTTT
CDR3 protein: CASTPIARGLGNTIYF
J gene: TRBJ1-3
clone size: .
V gene: TRBV7-9
D gene: TRBD1

CDR3 DNA: TGTGCCAGCTCACGTAGGACAGGGGTTCCCTACGAGCAGTACTTC
CDR3 protein: CASSRRTGVPYEQYF
J gene: TRBJ2-7
clone size: .
V gene: TRBV18
D gene: TRBD1

CDR3 DNA: TGTGCCAGCAGCAGTCGGGGGAACACAGATACGCAGTATTTT
CDR3 protein: CASSSRGNTDTQYF
J gene: TRBJ2-3
clone size: few
V gene: TRBV9
D gene: .

CDR3 DNA: TGCAGTGCTGCGGGGGACTACGAGCAGTACTTC
CDR3 protein: CSAAGDYEQYF
J gene: TRBJ2-7
clone size: .
V gene: TRBV20-1
D gene: TRBD2

CDR3 DNA: TGCAGTGCTACAGGTAATGAGCAGTTCTTC
CDR3 protein: CSATGNEQFF
J gene: TRBJ2-1
clone size: .
V gene: TRBV20-1
D gene: .

CDR3 DNA: TGTGCCAGCAGTTCTAGACCGGAGGTGGCCGGGGAGCTGTTTTTT
CDR3 protein: CASSSRPEVAGELFF
J gene: TRBJ2-2
clone size: .
V gene: TRBV5-4
D gene: .

CDR3 DNA: TGTGCCAGCAGTTTACTCCAATTAGCGGCCAGCTCCTACAATGAGCAGTTCTTC
CDR3 protein: CASSLLQLAASSYNEQFF
J gene: TRBJ2-1
clone size: few
V gene: TRBV27
D gene: .

CDR3 DNA: TGCGCCAGCAGCCCGGGACAGCAGAATCAGCCCCAGCATTTT
CDR3 protein: CASSPGQQNQPQHF
J gene: TRBJ1-5
clone size: once
V gene: TRBV4-1
D gene: TRBD1

CDR3 DNA: TGTGCCAGCAGCGCCACAGGGGGCACTGAAGCTTTCTTT
CDR3 protein: CASSATGGTEAFF
J gene: TRBJ1-1
clone size: .
V gene: TRBV7-2
D gene: TRBD1

CDR3 DNA: TGTGCCAGCTCCCAAGGGACTAGCGGGGCCTTGGATGAGCAGTTCTTC
CDR3 protein: CASSQGTSGALDEQFF
J gene: TRBJ2-1
clone size: few
V gene: TRBV18
D gene: TRBD2

CDR3 DNA: TGTGCCAGCTCTCAAGGGACTAGCTCTCGGGAGACCCAGTACTTC
CDR3 protein: CASSQGTSSRETQYF
J gene: TRBJ2-5
clone size: .
V gene: TRBV18
D gene: TRBD2

CDR3 DNA: TGTGCCAGCAGCGGACGGGACAGGGGGGACACTGAAGCTTTCTTT
CDR3 protein: CASSGRDRGDTEAFF
J gene: TRBJ1-1
clone size: few
V gene: TRBV7-9
D gene: TRBD1

CDR3 DNA: TGTGCCAGCAGTGGGACAGGGCGGGAGACTGAAGCTTTCTTT
CDR3 protein: CASSGTGRETEAFF
J gene: TRBJ1-1
clone size: .
V gene: TRBV25-1
D gene: TRBD1

CDR3 DNA: TGTGCCAGCAGTGAATTTCAGGGTTATGGCTACACCTTC
CDR3 protein: CASSEFQGYGYTF
J gene: TRBJ1-2
clone size: .
V gene: TRBV25-1
D gene: .

CDR3 DNA: TGCGCCAGCAGCCCGGGGACAGTTCACACCGGGGAGCTGTTTTTT
CDR3 protein: CASSPGTVHTGELFF
J gene: TRBJ2-2
clone size: .
V gene: TRBV5-1
D gene: TRBD1

CDR3 DNA: TGTGCCAGCAGTGAGGACAGGGCGAACTATGGCTACACCTTC
CDR3 protein: CASSEDRANYGYTF
J gene: TRBJ1-2
clone size: .
V gene: TRBV6-1
D gene: TRBD1

CDR3 DNA: TGTGCCAGCAGCCAAGATCTGGGCAGGGAGGGCGGCTACACCTTC
CDR3 protein: CASSQDLGREGGYTF
J gene: TRBJ1-2
clone size: .
V gene: TRBV4-2
D gene: .